These 30 T cell receptor beta chains share one sample of origin, sequenced in a study of T cells after yellow fever vaccination. MiXCR was run by TCRdb on the 5' RACE reads, yielding one entry per CDR3 protein. This sample has approximately 330,000 distinct CDR3 sequences; around 12% occur once, and the top ten carry 2.5% to 4%. Sequences were derived from CD4+ T cells sorted from PBMCs, sampled 15 days after the yellow fever booster vaccination. Receptors originate from a young man who received the YFV17D yellow fever vaccine.

This clonotype was seen repeatedly, ten times or more. This sequence joins TRBV12-3 or TRBV12-4 and TRBJ1-1; 7 positions match TRBD1. V shed 5 bases and J 4 bases; nucleotides not matched to a gene: 4. The CDR3 extends over 13 amino acids. CDR3: CASSATGTTEAFF. For the CDR3, the DNA is TGTGCCAGCAGTGCGACAGGGACCACTGAAGCTTTCTTT.

The rearrangement joins TRBV15 to TRBJ1-1, with D hard to call. CDR1 and CDR2 from the germline V gene are LNHNV and YYDKDF (reference sequence). The V end was cut by 5 bases, the J end by 0 bases, with 13 bases between. The CDR3 runs to 15 residues. The CDR3 nucleotides are TGTGCCACCAGCCGACCGGGAGGAGTGAACACTGAAGCTTTCTTT. Amino acid sequence: CATSRPGGVNTEAFF.

This clonotype was observed a few times. The rearrangement links TRBV4-3 to TRBJ2-1; TRBD2 agrees at 8 bases. Germline V gene sequence: CDR1 LGHNA, CDR2 YSLEER. The CDR3 totals 14 residues. V shed 3 bases and J 10 bases; nucleotides not matched to a gene: 8. DNA of the CDR3: TGCGCCAGCAGCCACTTCGCTAGCGGGCTGGAGCAGTTCTTC. Its translation: CASSHFASGLEQFF.

This sequence joins TRBV5-1 and TRBJ1-1; TRBD1 agrees at 8 bases. The CDR3 has 14 residues. The trim removed 1 base at V and 8 bases at J, leaving 7 bases unmatched. The germline gives CDR1 SGHRS, CDR2 YFSETQ. CDR3 bases: TGCGCCAGCAGCTTGTGGCCAGGGGGCGGAGAAGCTTTCTTT. Translating gives CASSLWPGGGEAFF. The full variable domain, in which reference TRBV5-1 and TRBJ1-1 provide the parts outside the CDR3, is KAGVTQTPRYLIKTRGQQVTLSCSPISGHRSVSWYQQTPGQGLQFLFEYFSETQRNKGNFPGRFSGRQFSNSRSEMNVSTLELGDSALYLCASSLWPGGGEAFFGQGTRLTVV.

This clonotype appeared many times. This chain links TRBV28 with TRBJ2-1; D is uncertain. Germline CDR1 reads MDHEN; CDR2 reads SYDVKM. The CDR3 contains 11 residues. Trimming shortened V by 8 bases and J by 4 bases, and 6 bases separated the two germline ends. The CDR3 sequence is CASRAYNEQFF. The DNA of the CDR3 is TGTGCCAGCCGGGCATACAATGAGCAGTTCTTC.

This clonotype was counted between two and nine times. As DNA, the CDR3 is TGCGCCAGCAGTCGCGGAAATGAAAAACTGTTTTTT. It specifies CASSRGNEKLFF. The chain uses TRBV5-1 and TRBJ1-4, with unresolved D. This CDR3 spans 12 amino acids. V lost 5 bases and J lost 5, with 7 bases in between. Germline V gene lookup returns CDR1 SGHRS and CDR2 YFSETQ.

The chain has TRBV20-1 and TRBJ1-6; 8 bases fit TRBD1. The CDR3 loop spans 12 amino acids. V shed 5 bases, J shed 13 bases, and the junction held 7 bases outside the gene matches. Germline V gene sequence: CDR1 DFQATT, CDR2 SNEGSKA (reference sequence). The CDR3 region is CSALSGDRPLHF. The CDR3 DNA reads TGCAGTGCTCTATCAGGGGACAGGCCCCTCCACTTT.

The V call is TRBV7-2, the J call TRBJ1-3; D possibly corresponds to TRBD1 (5 bases). The CDR3 loop spans 14 amino acids. CDR1 is SGHTA and CDR2 is FQGNSA in the germline V gene. V was clipped by 5 bases and J by 5 bases, with 13 bases between them. The CDR3 coding sequence is TGTGCCAGCAGCACCCGGGACCTTAGAAACACCATATATTTT. It specifies CASSTRDLRNTIYF. Supplemented by reference TRBV7-2 and TRBJ1-3, the full variable domain reads GAGVSQSPSNKVTEKGKDVELRCDPISGHTALYWYRQSLGQGLEFLIYFQGNSAPDKSGLPSDRFSAERTGGSVSTLTIQRTQQEDSAVYLCASSTRDLRNTIYFGEGSWLTVV.

The chain uses TRBV15 and TRBJ1-3, with unresolved D. Trimming stripped 0 bases from V and 3 bases from J, with 12 bases between. The CDR3 has 16 residues. The germline CDR1 and CDR2 sequences are LNHNV and YYDKDF (reference sequence). CDR3 in amino acids: CATSRDPSRGGNTIYF. DNA for the CDR3: TGTGCCACCAGCAGAGATCCCAGCCGGGGTGGAAACACCATATATTTT.

This chain uses TRBV4-1 with TRBJ2-2, with TRBD2 matching 9 bases. Germline V gene sequence: CDR1 MGHRA, CDR2 YSYEKL. V was clipped by 1 base and J by 6 bases; unmatched bases: 9. The length of the CDR3 is 17 residues. The CDR3 loop reads CASSQGAGGGAAGELFF. The CDR3 nucleotides are TGCGCCAGCAGCCAAGGGGCCGGCGGGGGGGCAGCCGGGGAGCTGTTTTTT.

J is TRBJ2-7 and V is TRBV19; D could derive from TRBD1 or TRBD2 (5 bases each). The CDR3 covers 14 residues. Germline V gives CDR1 LNHDA, CDR2 SQIVND (reference sequence). With 5 bases removed from V and 4 bases from J, the gap between germline ends came to 15 bases. CDR3 loop: CASSARDGTYEQYV. The CDR3 coding sequence is TGTGCCAGTAGTGCCCGGGACGGAACTTACGAGCAGTACGTC.

The chain employs TRBV20-1 and TRBJ1-2; TRBD1 is a possible D gene (6 bases). In germline, CDR1 is DFQATT, CDR2 SNEGSKA (reference sequence). This CDR3 is 12 amino acids long. With 7 bases removed from V and 7 bases from J, the gap between germline ends came to 16 bases. The CDR3 is CSVTDRSAGYTF. CDR3 DNA sequence: TGCAGTGTTACTGACAGGAGTGCTGGCTACACCTTC.

This rearrangement joins TRBV6-5 to TRBJ1-2, with 10 bases lining up with TRBD1. CDR3 length: 13 amino acids. V lost 6 bases, J lost 7 bases, and 5 bases stayed unmatched. The germline V gene has CDR1 MNHEY and CDR2 SVGAGI. The CDR3: CASRDRDRGGYTF. The DNA of the CDR3 is TGTGCCAGCAGGGACCGGGACAGGGGTGGCTACACCTTC.

V is TRBV6-1 and J is TRBJ1-5, with D tentatively TRBD1 (6 bases). V was shortened by 8 bases and J by 6 bases, with 14 bases between the two germline ends. The CDR3 totals 13 residues. Germline-derived CDR1 and CDR2 are MNHNS and SASEGT. The CDR3 protein is CASGTGAIQPQHF. CDR3 bases: TGTGCCAGCGGGACGGGGGCCATTCAGCCCCAGCATTTT.

This clonotype was counted at least ten times. V is TRBV5-1 and J is TRBJ1-1; D remains ambiguous. Germline loops: CDR1 SGHRS, CDR2 YFSETQ. V gave up 0 bases and J gave up 1 base, with 7 bases separating them. This CDR3 is built from 14 residues. The CDR3 bases are TGCGCCAGCAGCTTGGGAGGGAGGAACACTGAAGCTTTCTTT. Protein: CASSLGGRNTEAFF.

This clonotype has more than one count but fewer than ten. The chain recombines TRBV6-5 with TRBJ2-1; a weak D match, TRBD2 (7 bases). The CDR3 is 15 residues long. Trimming left V 0 bases short and J 8 bases short, with 14 bases between. From germline, CDR1 is MNHEY and CDR2 SVGAGI. DNA of the CDR3: TGTGCCAGCAGTTACTCGAGGGAGGGGGGACATGAGCAGTTCTTC. Translated, it gives CASSYSREGGHEQFF.

This clonotype came up a few times. CDR3: CASRSRAGTEAFF. The CDR3 DNA reads as TGTGCCAGTAGAAGCAGGGCGGGCACTGAAGCTTTCTTT. The chain carries TRBV5-5 and TRBJ1-1; D possibly corresponds to TRBD1 (5 bases). Germline V CDR1 and CDR2: SGHKS, YYEKEE (reference sequence). With 8 bases removed from V and 4 bases from J, the gap between germline ends came to 15 bases. This CDR3 is 13 amino acids long.

This clonotype was observed a few times. V is TRBV20-1 and J is TRBJ1-2; D possibly corresponds to TRBD1 (6 bases). CDR1 and CDR2 (germline): DFQATT, SNEGSKA (reference sequence). This CDR3 has 14 residues. V shed 3 bases and J shed 6 bases, with 17 bases lying between them. The CDR3 DNA is TGCAGTGCTAGCCCCGGGGGCGTGGCTCATGGCTACACCTTC. Protein sequence: CSASPGGVAHGYTF.

This clonotype has just a few counts. This CDR3 reads CASSLESQITDTQYF. DNA for the CDR3: TGCGCCAGCAGCTTGGAAAGCCAGATCACAGATACGCAGTATTTT. The chain employs TRBV5-1 and TRBJ2-3, with no clear D. V gave up 0 bases and J gave up 2 bases, with 10 bases separating them. The CDR3 length is 15 residues. Germline CDR1 and CDR2: SGHRS and YFSETQ.

This clonotype was seen a few times. In nucleotides, the CDR3 is TGTGCCAGTGCAGGGGACGTTGGGTACGAGCAGTACGTC. Translating gives CASAGDVGYEQYV. The chain recombines TRBV7-2 with TRBJ2-7, with D possibly matching TRBD1 (6 bases). Germline values: CDR1 SGHTA, CDR2 FQGNSA. The CDR3 extends over 13 amino acids. The V gene lost 9 bases and the J gene lost 4 bases, with 16 bases spanning the gap.

This clonotype was observed a handful of times. The rearrangement uses TRBV20-1 and TRBJ2-3; the D call may be TRBD1 or TRBD2 (5 bases each). The V gene's germline CDR1 is DFQATT and CDR2 SNEGSKA (reference sequence). The V and J ends lost 0 bases and 8 bases respectively, with 12 bases between them. The CDR3 spans 13 residues. The CDR3 nucleotides read TGCAGTGCTAGAGATGTTGCTGGGGGTACGCAGTATTTT. It specifies CSARDVAGGTQYF.

This clonotype has more than one count but fewer than ten. V usage is TRBV2 and J usage is TRBJ1-2; D is ambiguous. There are 11 residues in the CDR3. Germline CDR1 reads SNHLY; CDR2 reads FYNNEI. Trimming took 7 bases from V and 0 from J, leaving 3 bases between them. CDR3 in DNA: TGTGCCAGCACCCCTAACTATGGCTACACCTTC. It yields the protein CASTPNYGYTF.

This clonotype was observed many times. The CDR3 loop reads CSATPGLSTDTQYF. The CDR3 region has the DNA TGCAGTGCTACCCCTGGGCTGAGCACAGATACGCAGTATTTT. The chain combines TRBV20-1 with TRBJ2-3; D remains unclear. The ends were cut back, 4 bases at V and 0 bases at J, with 11 bases in the middle. Germline V gives CDR1 DFQATT, CDR2 SNEGSKA (reference sequence). This CDR3 comprises 14 residues.

The chain recombines TRBV6-5 with TRBJ1-5; D not certain. Germline V gene lookup returns CDR1 MNHEY and CDR2 SVGAGI. V lost 2 bases to trimming and J lost 6 bases, with 8 bases between them. This CDR3 contains 13 residues. The CDR3 DNA is TGTGCCAGCAGTTACAGGGAAGGTCAGCCCCAGCATTTT. It yields the protein CASSYREGQPQHF.

J is TRBJ1-6 and V is TRBV20-1; D call uncertain. The CDR3 is made up of 14 amino acids. Germline loops: CDR1 DFQATT, CDR2 SNEGSKA (reference sequence). V lost 3 bases, J lost 7 bases, and 13 bases lay in between. The CDR3 spells CSASLGFINSPLHF. The CDR3, as DNA: TGCAGTGCTAGTTTGGGATTTATAAATTCACCCCTCCACTTT.

This clonotype was observed a few times. The chain combines TRBV4-3 with TRBJ2-1; D might be TRBD2 (6 bases). The V gene's germline CDR1 is LGHNA and CDR2 YSLEER. The V and J ends lost 0 bases and 7 bases respectively, with 16 bases between them. The CDR3 spans 16 residues. CDR3 region: CASSQDPLAGGNEQFF. CDR3 nucleotide sequence: TGCGCCAGCAGCCAAGATCCACTAGCTGGGGGTAATGAGCAGTTCTTC.

This clonotype was counted between two and nine times. V and J are TRBV20-1 and TRBJ1-3; D is possibly TRBD1 (5 bases). Germline-derived CDR1 and CDR2 are DFQATT and SNEGSKA (reference sequence). The CDR3 contains 14 residues. V lost 6 bases to trimming and J lost 7 bases, with 19 bases between them. The CDR3 DNA follows: TGCAGTGCCCCACGTTGGGGGGACCAGAACACCATATATTTT. Protein product: CSAPRWGDQNTIYF.

V is TRBV7-2 and J is TRBJ1-3; D is unclear. The CDR3 sequence is 14 residues long. The germline CDR1 and CDR2 sequences are SGHTA and FQGNSA. V lost 0 bases and J lost 3, with 6 bases in between. CDR3 region: CASSLAGFGNTIYF. The DNA for the CDR3 is TGTGCCAGCAGCTTAGCCGGGTTTGGAAACACCATATATTTT.

This clonotype was seen a few times. The V and J genes are TRBV29-1 and TRBJ1-4; 8 bases are shared with TRBD1. V lost 3 bases and J lost 10; bases outside the gene matches: 4. CDR1 and CDR2 from the germline V gene are SQVTM and ANQGSEA. This CDR3 region has 12 residues. Here the CDR3 reads CSVDPGGGKLFF. As DNA, the CDR3 is TGCAGCGTTGACCCAGGGGGCGGAAAACTGTTTTTT.

CDR3 in DNA: TGTGCCAGCAGCTTAAGCGGGACAGAAAACTATGGCTACACCTTC. Encoded protein: CASSLSGTENYGYTF. The chain recombines TRBV7-3 with TRBJ1-2; TRBD1 aligns across 7 bases. V lost 1 base to trimming and J lost 2 bases; unmatched junction nucleotides: 4. From germline, CDR1 is SGHTA and CDR2 FQGTGA. There are 15 residues in the CDR3. Full variable domain (rest looked up from reference TRBV7-3 and TRBJ1-2): GAGVSQTPSNKVTEKGKYVELRCDPISGHTALYWYRQSLGQGPEFLIYFQGTGAADDSGLPNDRFFAVRPEGSVSTLKIQRTERGDSAVYLCASSLSGTENYGYTFGSGTRLTVV.